The 12 T cell receptor beta chains in this list originate from one sample, sequenced in a study of T cell changes during pregnancy in multiple sclerosis. Here immunoSEQ multiplex PCR was the method, and the copy in TCRdb shows in-frame clones only, minus some. The sample shows about 28,000 clones, under 95% of them seen only once. The sample here was peripheral blood, taken in the first trimester of pregnancy. The receptors derive from a female donor in good health, enrolled as a control in a pregnancy study.

The rearrangement links TRBV2 to TRBJ1-1; tentative D call: TRBD1 (6 bases). The germline CDR1 and CDR2 sequences are SNHLY and FYNNEI. The V and J ends lost 4 bases and 1 base respectively, with 10 bases between them. There are 14 residues in the CDR3. The CDR3 DNA reads TGTGCCAGCAGTGCGGACAGAGGGAACACTGAAGCTTTCTTT. Its translation is CASSADRGNTEAFF.

The chain carries TRBV30 and TRBJ2-1, with D unclear. The germline V gene encodes CDR1 GTSNPN and CDR2 SVGIG (reference sequence). V was pared by 2 bases and J by 1 base, with 6 bases between. The CDR3 is 13 amino acids. The CDR3 coding sequence is TGTGCCTGGAGTTCCATTTCCTACAATGAGCAGTTCTTC. Protein product: CAWSSISYNEQFF.

J is TRBJ1-6 and V is TRBV15, with 7 bases matching TRBD1. Germline loops: CDR1 LNHNV, CDR2 YYDKDF (reference sequence). V lost 9 bases to trimming and J lost 8 bases; unmatched junction nucleotides: 7. This CDR3 contains 13 residues. In nucleotides, the CDR3 is TGTGCCACTAACAGGGGCGCGGATTCACCCCTCCACTTT. It specifies CATNRGADSPLHF.

The chain recombines TRBV19 with TRBJ1-6; the D gene is possibly TRBD1 (6 bases). Germline loops: CDR1 LNHDA, CDR2 SQIVND (reference sequence). V was pared by 6 bases and J by 6 bases, with 15 bases between. CDR3 length equals 15 residues. The CDR3 nucleotides read TGTGCCAGTAGACTCGGACAGAGCCTTAATTCACCCCTCCACTTT. Residues: CASRLGQSLNSPLHF.

This sequence joins TRBV4-1 and TRBJ1-1; tentatively, D is TRBD1 (6 bases). The germline gives CDR1 MGHRA, CDR2 YSYEKL. V was shortened by 1 base and J by 3 bases, with 12 bases between the two germline ends. CDR3 length: 15 residues. CDR3 sequence (DNA): TGCGCCAGCAGCCAAGTAACAGGGAGGGACACTGAAGCTTTCTTT. As protein: CASSQVTGRDTEAFF.

This chain connects TRBV29-1 to TRBJ1-2, with TRBD1 matching over 8 bases. Germline lookup yields CDR1 SQVTM and CDR2 ANQGSEA. The CDR3 has 13 amino acids. V shed 3 bases, J shed 6 bases, and the junction held 6 bases outside the gene matches. As DNA, the CDR3 is TGCAGCGTTGATTCCGGACAGGGCCATGGCTACACCTTC. It yields the protein CSVDSGQGHGYTF. The full variable domain, its missing parts supplied by reference TRBV29-1 and TRBJ1-2, is SAVISQKPSRDICQRGTSLTIQCQVDSQVTMMFWYRQQPGQSLTLIATANQGSEATYESGFVIDKFPISRPNLTFSTLTVSNMSPEDSSIYLCSVDSGQGHGYTFGSGTRLTVV.

The chain links TRBV7-9 to TRBJ2-3; the D is unclear. Germline loops: CDR1 SEHNR, CDR2 FQNEAQ (reference sequence). This CDR3 is built from 14 residues. Trimming shortened V by 3 bases and J by 0 bases, and 7 bases separated the two germline ends. CDR3 amino acids: CASSFPVSTDTQYF. The CDR3 bases are TGTGCCAGCAGCTTTCCGGTTAGCACAGATACGCAGTATTTT.

V and J are TRBV9 and TRBJ2-7, with D possibly TRBD1 on 5 matching bases. V was shortened by 3 bases and J by 6 bases, with 19 bases between the two germline ends. This CDR3 contains 15 residues. Per the germline V gene, CDR1 is SGDLS and CDR2 is YYNGEE. CDR3 sequence: CASSGGKGPPREQYF. The CDR3 coding sequence is TGTGCCAGCAGCGGGGGCAAGGGCCCACCCCGCGAGCAGTACTTC.

The J gene is TRBJ2-2, the V gene TRBV29-1; 8 bases align to TRBD1. Trimming cost V 3 bases and J 7 bases; bases outside gene matches: 4. This CDR3 is built from 13 residues. CDR1 SQVTM and CDR2 ANQGSEA come from the germline V gene. The DNA for the CDR3 is TGCAGCGTTGAGGGACAGGAAAGCGGGGAGCTGTTTTTT. As protein: CSVEGQESGELFF.

The chain joins TRBV4-3 to TRBJ1-2; the D gene is possibly TRBD1 (6 bases). Germline CDR1 reads LGHNA; CDR2 reads YSLEER. V was cut by 8 bases and J by 1 base, with 14 bases left in between. This CDR3 has 14 residues. Here the CDR3 reads CASSPDRDNYGYTF. As DNA, the CDR3 is TGCGCCAGCTCACCGGACAGAGATAACTATGGCTACACCTTC.

This sequence joins TRBV19 and TRBJ1-2; maybe TRBD1 (6 bases). The CDR3 has 17 amino acids. Germline V lookup: CDR1 LNHDA, CDR2 SQIVND (reference sequence). V lost 3 bases, J lost 1 base, and 18 bases lay in between. The CDR3 spells CASSIPGAQSINYGYTF. The DNA for the CDR3 is TGTGCCAGTAGTATCCCAGGGGCGCAGTCCATTAACTATGGCTACACCTTC.

The chain is built from TRBV2 and TRBJ1-1; D remains ambiguous. The CDR3 is made up of 14 amino acids. V was pared by 6 bases and J by 0 bases, with 11 bases between. The germline CDR1 and CDR2 sequences are SNHLY and FYNNEI. In DNA, the CDR3 is TGTGCCAGCAGAAGCGATGGGTTGAACACTGAAGCTTTCTTT. Amino acids: CASRSDGLNTEAFF.